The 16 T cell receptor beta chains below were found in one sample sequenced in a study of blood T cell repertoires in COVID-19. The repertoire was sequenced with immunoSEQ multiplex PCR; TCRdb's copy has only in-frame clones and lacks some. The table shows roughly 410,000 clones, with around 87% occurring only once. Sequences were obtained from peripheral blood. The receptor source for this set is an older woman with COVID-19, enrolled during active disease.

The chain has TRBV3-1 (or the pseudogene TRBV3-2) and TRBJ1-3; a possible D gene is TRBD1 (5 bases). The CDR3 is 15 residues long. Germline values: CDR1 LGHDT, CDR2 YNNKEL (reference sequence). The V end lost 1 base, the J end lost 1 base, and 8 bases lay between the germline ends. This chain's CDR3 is CASSQGRGSGNTIYF. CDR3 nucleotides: TGTGCCAGCAGCCAAGGGAGGGGATCTGGAAACACCATATATTTT.

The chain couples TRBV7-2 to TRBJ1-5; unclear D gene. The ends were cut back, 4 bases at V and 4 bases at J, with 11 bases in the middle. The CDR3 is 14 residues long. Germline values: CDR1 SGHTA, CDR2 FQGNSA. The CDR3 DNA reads TGTGCCAGCAGCTCACCCGGGAAAAATCAGCCCCAGCATTTT. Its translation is CASSSPGKNQPQHF.

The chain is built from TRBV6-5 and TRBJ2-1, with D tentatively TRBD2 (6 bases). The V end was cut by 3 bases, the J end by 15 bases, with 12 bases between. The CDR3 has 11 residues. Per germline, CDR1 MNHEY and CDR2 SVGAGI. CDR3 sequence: CASSYRGTRFF. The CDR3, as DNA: TGTGCCAGCAGTTATCGGGGGACGAGGTTCTTC.

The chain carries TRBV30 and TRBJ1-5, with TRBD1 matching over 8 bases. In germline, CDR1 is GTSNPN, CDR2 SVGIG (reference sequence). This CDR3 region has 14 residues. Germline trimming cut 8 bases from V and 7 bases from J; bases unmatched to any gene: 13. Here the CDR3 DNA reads TGTGCCGCAGCAGGGGGCCTGGGAGGACAGCCCCAGCATTTT. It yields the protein CAAAGGLGGQPQHF.

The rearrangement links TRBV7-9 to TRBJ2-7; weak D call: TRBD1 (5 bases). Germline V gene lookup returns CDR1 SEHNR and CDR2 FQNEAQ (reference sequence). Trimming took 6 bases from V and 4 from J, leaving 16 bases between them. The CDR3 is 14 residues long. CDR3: CASSTDSRRYEQYF. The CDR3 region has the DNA TGTGCCAGCAGTACCGACAGCAGGAGATACGAGCAGTACTTC.

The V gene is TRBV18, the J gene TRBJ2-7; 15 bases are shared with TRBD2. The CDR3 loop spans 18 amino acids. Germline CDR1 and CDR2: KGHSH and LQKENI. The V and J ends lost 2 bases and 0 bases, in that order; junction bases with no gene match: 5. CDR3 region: CASSPIGTSGGFSYEQYF. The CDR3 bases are TGTGCCAGCTCACCAATAGGGACTAGCGGGGGGTTCTCCTACGAGCAGTACTTC.

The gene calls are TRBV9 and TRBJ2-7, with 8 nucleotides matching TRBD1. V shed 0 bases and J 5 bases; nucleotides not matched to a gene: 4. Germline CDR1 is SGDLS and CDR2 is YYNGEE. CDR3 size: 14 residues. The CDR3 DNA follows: TGTGCCAGCAGCGTAGCGGACAGGGTCCACGAGCAGTACTTC. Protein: CASSVADRVHEQYF. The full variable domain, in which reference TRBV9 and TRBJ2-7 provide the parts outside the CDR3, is DSGVTQTPKHLITATGQRVTLRCSPRSGDLSVYWYQQSLDQGLQFLIQYYNGEERAKGNILERFSAQQFPDLHSELNLSSLELGDSALYFCASSVADRVHEQYFGPGTRLTVT.

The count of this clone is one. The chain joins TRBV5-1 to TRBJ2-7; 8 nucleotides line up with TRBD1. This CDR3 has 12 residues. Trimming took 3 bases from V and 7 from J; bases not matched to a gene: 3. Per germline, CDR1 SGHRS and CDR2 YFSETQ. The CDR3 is CASSSGQGEQYF. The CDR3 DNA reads TGCGCCAGCAGCTCCGGACAGGGTGAGCAGTACTTC.

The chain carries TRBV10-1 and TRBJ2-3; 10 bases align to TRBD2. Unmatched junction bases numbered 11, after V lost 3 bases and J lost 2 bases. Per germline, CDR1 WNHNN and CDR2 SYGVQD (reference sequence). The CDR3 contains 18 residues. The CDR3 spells CASSDIPGLAAHTDTQYF. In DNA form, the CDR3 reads TGCGCCAGCAGTGACATACCTGGACTAGCGGCCCACACAGATACGCAGTATTTT.

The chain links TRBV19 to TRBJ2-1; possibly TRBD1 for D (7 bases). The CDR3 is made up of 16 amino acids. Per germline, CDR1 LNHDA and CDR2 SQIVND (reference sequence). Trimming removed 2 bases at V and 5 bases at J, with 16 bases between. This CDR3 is CASSIMEAGGHNEQFF. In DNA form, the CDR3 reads TGTGCCAGTAGTATAATGGAAGCAGGGGGGCACAATGAGCAGTTCTTC.

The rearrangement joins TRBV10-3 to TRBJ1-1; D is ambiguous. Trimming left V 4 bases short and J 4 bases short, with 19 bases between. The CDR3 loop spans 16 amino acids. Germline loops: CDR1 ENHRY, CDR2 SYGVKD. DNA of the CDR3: TGTGCCATCAGTGCCCAAGCGCGGGGTGGTGGCACTGAAGCTTTCTTT. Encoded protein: CAISAQARGGGTEAFF.

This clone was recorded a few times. CDR3 bases: TGTGCCAGCAGTCCCCGGGGAGATACCGGGGAGCTGTTTTTT. It yields the protein CASSPRGDTGELFF. V is TRBV6-4 and J is TRBJ2-2; D is possibly TRBD2 (5 bases). Trimming removed 5 bases from V and 5 bases from J, with 12 bases in between. Per the germline V gene, CDR1 is MRHNA and CDR2 is SNTAGT. The CDR3 contains 14 residues.

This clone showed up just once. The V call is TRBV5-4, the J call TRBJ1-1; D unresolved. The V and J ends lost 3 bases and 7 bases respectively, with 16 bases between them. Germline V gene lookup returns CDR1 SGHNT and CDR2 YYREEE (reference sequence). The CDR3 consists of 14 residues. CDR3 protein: CASSSAPLTGEAFF. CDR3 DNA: TGTGCCAGCAGCTCCGCACCCCTAACGGGTGAAGCTTTCTTT.

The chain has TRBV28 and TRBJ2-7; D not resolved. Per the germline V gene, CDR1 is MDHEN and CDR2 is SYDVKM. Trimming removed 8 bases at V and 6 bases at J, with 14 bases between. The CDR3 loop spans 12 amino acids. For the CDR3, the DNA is TGTGCCAGCCCTACCACAAGAGGCGAGCAGTACTTC. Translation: CASPTTRGEQYF.

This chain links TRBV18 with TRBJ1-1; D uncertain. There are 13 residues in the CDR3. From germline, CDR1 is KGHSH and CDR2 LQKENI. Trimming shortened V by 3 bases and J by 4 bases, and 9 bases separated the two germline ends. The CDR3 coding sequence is TGTGCCAGCTCACCCCTAGGCCCCACTGAAGCTTTCTTT. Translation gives CASSPLGPTEAFF. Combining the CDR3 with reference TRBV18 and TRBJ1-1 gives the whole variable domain NAGVMQNPRHLVRRRGQEARLRCSPMKGHSHVYWYRQLPEEGLKFMVYLQKENIIDESGMPKERFSAEFPKEGPSILRIQQVVRGDSAAYFCASSPLGPTEAFFGQGTRLTVV.

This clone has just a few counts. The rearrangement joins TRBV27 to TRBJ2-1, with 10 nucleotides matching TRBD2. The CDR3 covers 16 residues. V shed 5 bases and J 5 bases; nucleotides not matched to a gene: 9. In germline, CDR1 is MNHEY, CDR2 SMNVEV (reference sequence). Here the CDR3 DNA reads TGTGCCAGCAGTCCGCGCCCGGGACTAGCGCACAATGAGCAGTTCTTC. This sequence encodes CASSPRPGLAHNEQFF.